The next 17 T cell receptor beta chains were all read from a single sample in a study of blood T cell repertoires in COVID-19. Profiled with immunoSEQ multiplex PCR; TCRdb holds only in-frame clones, not every one. Of 150,000 to 200,000 clones listed, around 85% were seen once; the top ten hold 7.5% to 10%. The sequenced sample consisted of peripheral blood. These receptors all come from a woman of 80 years or more with acute or convalescent COVID-19.

This chain links TRBV18 with TRBJ1-2; D gene unclear. V lost 2 bases and J 4 bases, leaving 11 bases between the germline ends. Per germline, CDR1 KGHSH and CDR2 LQKENI. This CDR3 region has 14 residues. CDR3 sequence (DNA): TGTGCCAGCTCACCATCAGGCCTCTCCTATGGCTACACCTTC. This codes for CASSPSGLSYGYTF.

This clone has only a few counts. V gene TRBV30 combines with J gene TRBJ1-6; 11 bases match TRBD1. Germline CDR1 reads GTSNPN; CDR2 reads SVGIG (reference sequence). This CDR3 contains 15 residues. J gave up 5 bases and V 4 bases, and 4 bases lay outside the gene matches. CDR3 bases: TGTGCCTGGATGGGACAGGGGGTTAATAATTCACCCCTCCACTTT. Translated, it gives CAWMGQGVNNSPLHF.

The genes are TRBV5-1 and TRBJ2-3, with 15 bases that match TRBD2. The CDR3 covers 17 residues. Germline V lookup: CDR1 SGHRS, CDR2 YFSETQ. V dropped 6 bases and J dropped 0; count of bases not matched to a gene: 5. The CDR3 reads CASIPGLAGGSTDTQYF. In nucleotides, the CDR3 is TGCGCCAGCATCCCGGGACTAGCGGGGGGTAGCACAGATACGCAGTATTTT.

This clone was seen once. The chain has TRBV9 and TRBJ2-1; tentative D call: TRBD2 (5 bases). The CDR3 has 16 amino acids. V lost 0 bases to trimming and J lost 0 bases, with 10 bases between them. CDR1 is SGDLS, CDR2 YYNGEE, per germline. The CDR3 is CASSVDSVSSYNEQFF. DNA of the CDR3: TGTGCCAGCAGCGTAGATAGCGTTAGCTCCTACAATGAGCAGTTCTTC.

This chain links TRBV5-1 with TRBJ1-5, with 9 bases identical to TRBD1. After removal of 4 bases from V and 5 bases from J, the junction contained 16 bases not matched to a gene. Germline V lookup: CDR1 SGHRS, CDR2 YFSETQ. The CDR3 loop spans 18 amino acids. CDR3 region: CASSPLGPGTGKDQPQHF. CDR3 in DNA: TGCGCCAGCAGCCCCCTCGGTCCCGGGACAGGGAAGGATCAGCCCCAGCATTTT.

The J gene is TRBJ2-6, the V gene TRBV24-1; TRBD1 agrees at 8 bases. With 8 bases clipped from V and 2 bases from J, the junction kept 31 bases outside the gene matches. The CDR3 has 24 residues. From germline, CDR1 is KGHDR and CDR2 SFDVKD. In DNA, the CDR3 is TGTGCCACCATTTCCCACCCCTACAACCGGACAGGGAAAACCTCAGGGACTGGGGCCAACGTCCTGACTTTC. Its translation is CATISHPYNRTGKTSGTGANVLTF.

Regarding this clone: One end of the junction varies from germline; a read error may be responsible. The rearrangement uses TRBV3-1 (or the pseudogene TRBV3-2) and TRBJ1-1; D might be TRBD1 (5 bases). The V gene's germline CDR1 is LGHDT and CDR2 YNNKEL (reference sequence). The CDR3 covers 11 residues. CDR3 in DNA: TGTGCCAGCAGTTTGGACACCGAAGCTTTCTTT. Translating it yields CASSLDTEAFF.

The gene calls are TRBV14 and TRBJ2-1, with D perhaps TRBD2 (7 bases). The CDR3 extends over 16 amino acids. Trimming shortened V by 5 bases and J by 9 bases, and 23 bases separated the two germline ends. Germline assignment: CDR1 SGHDN and CDR2 FVKESK. The chain's CDR3 is CASSGRGGDITIEQFF. The CDR3, as DNA: TGTGCCAGCAGCGGTCGGGGAGGGGACATTACAATTGAGCAGTTCTTC.

The chain carries TRBV24-1 and TRBJ2-2, with 14 nucleotides matching TRBD2. CDR3 size: 15 residues. J gave up 10 bases and V 3 bases, and 3 bases lay outside the gene matches. Germline V lookup: CDR1 KGHDR, CDR2 SFDVKD. The CDR3 sequence is CATSDQGLAGEELFF. The CDR3 coding sequence is TGTGCCACCAGTGATCAGGGACTAGCGGGGGAGGAGCTGTTTTTT.

This sequence joins TRBV18 and TRBJ2-7; D is perhaps TRBD1 (6 bases). The V gene's germline CDR1 is KGHSH and CDR2 LQKENI. V gave up 1 base and J gave up 6 bases, with 16 bases separating them. There are 15 residues in the CDR3. CDR3 in DNA: TGTGCCAGCTCACCACTCCGGGACAACGGCGTCGAGCAGTACTTC. Translation: CASSPLRDNGVEQYF.

The genes are TRBV29-1 and TRBJ2-7, with 9 bases fitting TRBD1. The CDR3 is 14 residues long. V lost 3 bases, J lost 5 bases, and 8 bases stayed unmatched. Germline CDR1 SQVTM, CDR2 ANQGSEA. As DNA, the CDR3 is TGCAGCGTTGAGTGGGGAAGACAGGGGGACGAGCAGTACTTC. It specifies CSVEWGRQGDEQYF.

The chain recombines TRBV12-5 with TRBJ2-3, with 7 bases aligning to TRBD1. Germline V lookup: CDR1 LGHNT, CDR2 FRNRAP. V lost 6 bases and J lost 2; bases outside the gene matches: 8. The CDR3 extends over 15 amino acids. CDR3 DNA sequence: TGTGCTAGTGGAAAAGAGGGACAGTACACAGATACGCAGTATTTT. Translation gives CASGKEGQYTDTQYF.

The rearrangement links TRBV18 to TRBJ2-1; 12 nucleotides line up with TRBD2. With V trimmed by 3 bases and J by 6 bases, 3 bases remained unmatched. The CDR3 contains 15 residues. Germline V gives CDR1 KGHSH, CDR2 LQKENI. CDR3 coding DNA: TGTGCCAGCTCACCCCTAGCGGGAGGGCGCAATGAGCAGTTCTTC. Its protein product is CASSPLAGGRNEQFF. Supplemented by reference TRBV18 and TRBJ2-1, the full variable domain reads NAGVMQNPRHLVRRRGQEARLRCSPMKGHSHVYWYRQLPEEGLKFMVYLQKENIIDESGMPKERFSAEFPKEGPSILRIQQVVRGDSAAYFCASSPLAGGRNEQFFGPGTRLTVL.

V and J are TRBV9 and TRBJ2-1; 11 nucleotides align to TRBD2. V dropped 4 bases and J dropped 8; count of bases not matched to a gene: 14. The length of the CDR3 is 17 residues. The germline CDR1 and CDR2 sequences are SGDLS and YYNGEE. The CDR3 nucleotides read TGTGCCAGCAGCTTCAAAATAGCGGGGGGGATGGCAGATGAGCAGTTCTTC. Translation: CASSFKIAGGMADEQFF. Looking up the rest from reference TRBV9 and TRBJ2-1 gives the full variable domain: DSGVTQTPKHLITATGQRVTLRCSPRSGDLSVYWYQQSLDQGLQFLIQYYNGEERAKGNILERFSAQQFPDLHSELNLSSLELGDSALYFCASSFKIAGGMADEQFFGPGTRLTVL.

This clone was recorded a few times. The CDR3 loop is CASSKGWTGGNTIYF. In nucleotides, the CDR3 is TGTGCCAGCAGCAAAGGTTGGACAGGGGGAAACACCATATATTTT. The chain employs TRBV21-1 and TRBJ1-3; TRBD1, as called in the table, went unchecked against the DNA. TRBV21-1 has pseudogene status. The CDR3 contains 15 residues.

The chain couples TRBV5-6 to TRBJ2-7, with TRBD1 matching 9 bases. This CDR3 is 14 amino acids long. After removal of 4 bases from V and 7 bases from J, the junction contained 9 bases not matched to a gene. Per germline, CDR1 SGHDT and CDR2 YYEEEE. The CDR3 nucleotides read TGTGCCAGCAGCGCGACCGGGACAGGGTGGGAGCAGTACTTC. It specifies CASSATGTGWEQYF.

J is TRBJ2-1 and V is TRBV11-2, with 11 bases lining up with TRBD2. Germline V CDR1 and CDR2: SGHAT, FQNNGV. V lost 8 bases to trimming and J lost 5 bases; unmatched junction nucleotides: 8. This CDR3 is built from 15 residues. CDR3 DNA sequence: TGTGCCAGCGCCCTTCTAGCGGGGGGCCACAATGAGCAGTTCTTC. The encoded protein is CASALLAGGHNEQFF. The variable domain in full, with the rest retrieved from reference TRBV11-2 and TRBJ2-1, is EAGVAQSPRYKIIEKRQSVAFWCNPISGHATLYWYQQILGQGPKLLIQFQNNGVVDDSQLPKDRFSAERLKGVDSTLKIQPAKLEDSAVYLCASALLAGGHNEQFFGPGTRLTVL.